Sequencing of this T cell receptor (beta chain) was carried out in a study of metastatic and nonmetastatic thyroid tumors. No patient received treatment before thyroid surgery. Through MiXCR, TCRdb re-clonotyped the PCR reads. The table records 30,000 to 40,000 clones, about 25% of them present only once. The ends lost 3 bases at V and 5 bases at J; junction bases unmatched: 18. The CDR3 has 18 amino acids. Germline V gives CDR1 MGHRA, CDR2 YSYEKL. This clone occurred once. The material sequenced was blood. This clonotype originated in a female donor with papillary thyroid cancer or a benign thyroid nodule (not recorded which). Some clones in this sample may be carry-over from other donors' samples. The gene calls are TRBV4-1 and TRBJ2-7; 8 bases fit TRBD2. The CDR3 DNA reads TGCGCCAGCAGCCAGACAGCTAGCGGGCTGACGGTATCCCACGAGCAGTACTTC. Protein product: CASSQTASGLTVSHEQYF.